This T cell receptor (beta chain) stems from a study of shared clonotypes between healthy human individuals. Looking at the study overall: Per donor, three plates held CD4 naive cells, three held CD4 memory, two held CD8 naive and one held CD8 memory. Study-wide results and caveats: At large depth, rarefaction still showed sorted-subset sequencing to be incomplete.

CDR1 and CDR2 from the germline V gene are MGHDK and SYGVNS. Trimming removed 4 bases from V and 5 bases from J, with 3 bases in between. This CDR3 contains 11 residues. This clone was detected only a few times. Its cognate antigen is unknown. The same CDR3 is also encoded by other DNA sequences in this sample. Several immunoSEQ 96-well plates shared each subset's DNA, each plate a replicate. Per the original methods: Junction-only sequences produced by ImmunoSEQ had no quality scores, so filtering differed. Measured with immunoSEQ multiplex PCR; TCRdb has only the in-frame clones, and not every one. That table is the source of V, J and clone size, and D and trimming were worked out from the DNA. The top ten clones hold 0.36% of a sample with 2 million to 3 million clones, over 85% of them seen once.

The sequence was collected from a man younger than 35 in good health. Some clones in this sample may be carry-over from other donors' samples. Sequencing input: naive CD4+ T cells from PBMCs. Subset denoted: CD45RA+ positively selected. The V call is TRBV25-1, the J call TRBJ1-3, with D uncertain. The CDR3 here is CASSARNTIYF. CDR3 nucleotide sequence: TGTGCCAGCAGTGCGAGAAACACCATATATTTT.